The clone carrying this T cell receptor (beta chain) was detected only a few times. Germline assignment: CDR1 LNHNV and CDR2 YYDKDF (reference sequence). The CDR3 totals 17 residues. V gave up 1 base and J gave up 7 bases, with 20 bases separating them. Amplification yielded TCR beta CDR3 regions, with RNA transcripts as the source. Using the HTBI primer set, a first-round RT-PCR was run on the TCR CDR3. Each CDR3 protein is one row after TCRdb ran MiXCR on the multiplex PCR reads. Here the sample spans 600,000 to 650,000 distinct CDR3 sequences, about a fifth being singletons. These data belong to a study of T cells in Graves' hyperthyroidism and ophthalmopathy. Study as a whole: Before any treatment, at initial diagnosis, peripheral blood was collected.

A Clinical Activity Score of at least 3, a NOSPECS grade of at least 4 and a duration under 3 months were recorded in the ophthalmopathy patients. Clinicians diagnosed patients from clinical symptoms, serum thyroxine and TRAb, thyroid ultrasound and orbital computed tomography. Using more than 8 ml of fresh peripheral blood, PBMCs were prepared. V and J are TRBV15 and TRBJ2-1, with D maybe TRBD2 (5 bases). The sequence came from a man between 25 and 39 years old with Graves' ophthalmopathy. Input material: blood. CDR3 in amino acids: CATSRARSRGPWNEQFF. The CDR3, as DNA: TGTGCCACCAGCAGAGCCCGCTCGAGAGGGCCGTGGAATGAGCAGTTCTTC. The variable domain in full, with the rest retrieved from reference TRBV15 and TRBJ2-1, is DAMVIQNPRYQVTQFGKPVTLSCSQTLNHNVMYWYQQKSSQAPKLLFHYYDKDFNNEADTPDNFQSRRPNTSFCFLDIRSPGLGDTAMYLCATSRARSRGPWNEQFFGPGTRLTVL.